This T cell receptor beta chain was sequenced during a study of T cell changes during pregnancy in multiple sclerosis. Libraries were prepared by immunoSEQ multiplex PCR; TCRdb keeps only in-frame clonotypes and omits some of them. The table has some 28,000 clones, roughly nine tenths seen once; the top ten hold less than 9%. This TCR was sampled from a female donor with multiple sclerosis, enrolled in a pregnancy study. This sample comprised CD8+ T cells from peripheral blood mononuclear cells, obtained before pregnancy.

CDR3 DNA: TGTGCCAGCAGCAAAGCGGGGGGGACTAGCGGATCCTACGAGCAGTACTTC. This gives the protein CASSKAGGTSGSYEQYF. The V gene is TRBV21-1, the J gene TRBJ2-7; TRBD2 was called by the table and not checked on the DNA. TRBV21-1 constitutes a pseudogene. This CDR3 spans 17 amino acids.